Listed below are T cell receptor beta chains from one sample, sequenced in a study of CD8+ T cells in alopecia areata. Measured with immunoSEQ multiplex PCR; TCRdb has only the in-frame clones, and not every one. The repertoire holds over 100,000 clones, with more than 45% as singletons. The sample was CD4+ T cells sorted from blood, taken at week 4, from a patient treated with tofacitinib. These receptors were collected from a human donor with alopecia areata. The conserved cysteine and the conserved F or W are not part of the CDR3 here. A D gene is named only where the DNA matches it firmly.

D gene: TRBD1; J gene: TRBJ2-1; V gene: TRBV29-1; CDR3 protein: SVDPRQGGNEQF
D gene: NA; J gene: TRBJ2-5; V gene: TRBV29-1; CDR3 protein: SVEDWSRRTEETQY
D gene: NA; J gene: TRBJ1-2; V gene: TRBV7-9; CDR3 protein: ASTRDPYGYT
D gene: NA; J gene: TRBJ2-1; V gene: TRBV30; CDR3 protein: AWSGSTYNEQF
D gene: NA; J gene: TRBJ1-5; V gene: TRBV5-6; CDR3 protein: ASSLGQPNEPQH
D gene: NA; J gene: TRBJ2-4; V gene: TRBV5-6; CDR3 protein: ASSLTITGKNIQY
D gene: TRBD2; J gene: TRBJ2-3; V gene: TRBV4-1; CDR3 protein: ASSSYLLSGSADTQY
D gene: TRBD1; J gene: TRBJ1-5; V gene: TRBV5-1; CDR3 protein: ASSTGDHDQPQH
D gene: NA; J gene: TRBJ2-1; V gene: TRBV29-1; CDR3 protein: SAGKTDEQF
D gene: TRBD1; J gene: TRBJ1-2; V gene: TRBV2; CDR3 protein: ASRTGQNYGYT
D gene: NA; J gene: TRBJ2-5; V gene: TRBV30; CDR3 protein: AWRELGGAETQY
D gene: NA; J gene: TRBJ1-2; V gene: TRBV4-1; CDR3 protein: ASSQDRQIVIYGYT
D gene: NA; J gene: TRBJ2-7; V gene: TRBV29-1; CDR3 protein: SVVWGGSYEQY
D gene: TRBD1; J gene: TRBJ1-1; V gene: TRBV5-1; CDR3 protein: ASSFGQGGTEAF
D gene: NA; J gene: TRBJ2-2; V gene: TRBV6-4; CDR3 protein: ASKVSDEVVRGELF
D gene: TRBD2; J gene: TRBJ2-7; V gene: TRBV29-1; CDR3 protein: SATKMRESGQY
D gene: NA; J gene: TRBJ1-2; V gene: TRBV20-1; CDR3 protein: SARDPNGYT
D gene: NA; J gene: TRBJ1-3; V gene: TRBV29-1; CDR3 protein: SVSEAWSSGNTIY
D gene: NA; J gene: TRBJ2-5; V gene: TRBV10-1; CDR3 protein: ATQRTAQETQY
D gene: TRBD2; J gene: TRBJ2-5; V gene: TRBV29-1; CDR3 protein: SASGTRRETQY
D gene: TRBD2; J gene: TRBJ2-7; V gene: TRBV27; CDR3 protein: ASSHSGTSFSEQY
D gene: TRBD1; J gene: TRBJ2-3; V gene: TRBV5-1; CDR3 protein: ASSRTGTGITDTQY
D gene: NA; J gene: TRBJ1-1; V gene: TRBV29-1; CDR3 protein: SAGRADTEAF
D gene: NA; J gene: TRBJ1-2; V gene: TRBV6-1; CDR3 protein: ASSDLTGPNYGYT
D gene: TRBD1; J gene: TRBJ2-7; V gene: TRBV2; CDR3 protein: ASEFRPGQGTYEQY
D gene: NA; J gene: TRBJ2-7; V gene: TRBV5-1; CDR3 protein: ASSLETGSSGEQY
D gene: NA; J gene: TRBJ1-5; V gene: TRBV10-3; CDR3 protein: AISSGGDQPQH
D gene: TRBD1; J gene: TRBJ1-4; V gene: TRBV5-1; CDR3 protein: ASSARDRQAKLF
D gene: TRBD1; J gene: TRBJ2-6; V gene: TRBV9; CDR3 protein: ASSSPGQRNSGANVLT
D gene: NA; J gene: TRBJ1-2; V gene: TRBV6-5; CDR3 protein: ASSSTGVRLGYT
D gene: NA; J gene: TRBJ2-3; V gene: TRBV29-1; CDR3 protein: SVEWSADTQY